Sequencing of this T cell receptor (beta chain) was carried out in a study of blood T cell repertoires in COVID-19. Study-wide background: PBMCs, B-cell-depleted T cells, or T cells provided the cDNA or gDNA that made up the material.

Generated by immunoSEQ multiplex PCR, the TCRdb table keeps only in-frame clones and is missing some. Among hundreds of thousands of clones listed, more than 75% were seen once. Participants were aged 18 to 89 years, lived in around 22 US areas, and enrolled virtually. For recovered donors of Cohort 3, there were two negative PCRs, clearance, or symptom resolution. Per the germline V gene, CDR1 is SQVTM and CDR2 is ANQGSEA. Trimming cost V 6 bases and J 7 bases; bases outside gene matches: 3. The CDR3 is 12 residues long. The TCR sequence derives from a man aged 18 to 30 who had recovered from COVID-19. The chain couples TRBV29-1 to TRBJ2-1; the match to TRBD2 covers 10 bases. The source material was PBMCs or T cells enriched from blood (not recorded which). The CDR3 bases are TGCAGCGTCGTAGCGGGAGGTAATGAGCAGTTCTTC. This sequence encodes CSVVAGGNEQFF.